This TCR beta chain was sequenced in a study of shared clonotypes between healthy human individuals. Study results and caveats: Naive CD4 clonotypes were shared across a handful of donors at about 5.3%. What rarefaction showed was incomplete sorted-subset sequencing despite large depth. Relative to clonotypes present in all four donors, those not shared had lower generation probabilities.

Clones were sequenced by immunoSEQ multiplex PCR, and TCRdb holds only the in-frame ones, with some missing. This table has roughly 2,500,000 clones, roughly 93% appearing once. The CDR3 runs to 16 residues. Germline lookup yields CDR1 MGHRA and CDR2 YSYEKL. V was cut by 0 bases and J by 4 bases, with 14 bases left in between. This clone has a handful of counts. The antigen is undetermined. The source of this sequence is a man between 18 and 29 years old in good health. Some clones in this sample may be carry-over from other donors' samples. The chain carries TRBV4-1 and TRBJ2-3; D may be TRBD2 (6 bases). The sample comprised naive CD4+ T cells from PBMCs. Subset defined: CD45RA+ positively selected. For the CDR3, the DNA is TGCGCCAGCAGCCAAGAGGGGGGAGGTAGGGCAGATACGCAGTATTTT. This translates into CASSQEGGGRADTQYF.